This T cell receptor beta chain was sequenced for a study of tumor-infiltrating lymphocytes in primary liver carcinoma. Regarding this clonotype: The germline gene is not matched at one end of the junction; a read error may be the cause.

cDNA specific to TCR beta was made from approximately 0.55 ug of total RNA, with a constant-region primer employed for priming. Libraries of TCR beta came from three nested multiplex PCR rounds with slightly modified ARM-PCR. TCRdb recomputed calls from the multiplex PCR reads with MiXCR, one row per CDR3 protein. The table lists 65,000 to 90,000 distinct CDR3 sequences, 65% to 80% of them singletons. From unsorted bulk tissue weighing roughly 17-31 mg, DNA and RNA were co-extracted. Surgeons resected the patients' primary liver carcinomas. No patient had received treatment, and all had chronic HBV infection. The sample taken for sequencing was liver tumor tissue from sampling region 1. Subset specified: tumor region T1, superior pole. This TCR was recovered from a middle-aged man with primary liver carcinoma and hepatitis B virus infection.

CDR3 amino acids: CASSLPGAIGKLFF. The CDR3 bases are TGCGCTAGCAGCCTCCCCGGCGCCATCGGAAAACTGTTTTTT. The V call is TRBV4-1, the J call TRBJ1-4; D call uncertain. Per the germline V gene, CDR1 is MGHRA and CDR2 is YSYEKL. The CDR3 runs to 14 residues.